One and the same sample provided the 26 T cell receptor beta chains below, sequenced in a study of T-cell reconstitution after alpha-beta-depleted transplantation in children. Molecular barcoding with unique molecular identifiers was used for the TCRbeta library. TCRdb reanalysed the PCR reads using MiXCR and keeps one entry per CDR3 protein. The sample includes roughly 300,000 distinct CDR3 sequences, around a tenth of them seen just once. Here the sequenced sample was PBMCs from the stem cell graft donor, taken from the stem cell graft. Every receptor here comes from a human donor who donated a stem cell graft to a child with acute lymphoblastic leukemia.

Many counts were recorded for this clonotype. The germline gene is not matched at one end of the junction; a read error may be the cause. V and J are TRBV5-1 and TRBJ1-1; D uncertain. CDR1 and CDR2 from the germline V gene are SGHRS and YFSETQ. CDR3 length equals 12 residues. The CDR3 reads CASSLGGPEAFF. In DNA, the CDR3 is TGTGCCAGCAGCTTAGGAGGGCCTGAAGCTTTCTTT.

This chain connects TRBV9 to TRBJ1-2, with 9 nucleotides matching TRBD1. V lost 5 bases and J lost 6; bases outside the gene matches: 23. Germline V CDR1 and CDR2: SGDLS, YYNGEE. The CDR3 has 19 residues. The CDR3 sequence: CASSPLRFPGQGEEDGYTF. In nucleotides, the CDR3 is TGTGCCAGCAGTCCTCTTCGTTTTCCGGGACAGGGTGAAGAGGATGGCTACACCTTC.

CDR3: CSVLSVTGELFF. The CDR3 DNA reads TGCAGCGTTCTATCCGTCACCGGGGAGCTGTTTTTT. The rearrangement joins TRBV29-1 to TRBJ2-2; no firm D call. V was shortened by 5 bases and J by 4 bases, with 8 bases between the two germline ends. The CDR3 spans 12 residues. The germline V gene has CDR1 SQVTM and CDR2 ANQGSEA.

Many counts were recorded for this clonotype. The DNA for the CDR3 is TGCAGTGCTAGAGATCAAACGGGTTCTCTCGGCACAGATACGCAGTATTTT. Translating gives CSARDQTGSLGTDTQYF. V gene TRBV20-1 combines with J gene TRBJ2-3, with D hard to call. The CDR3 runs to 17 residues. Between the trimmed V and J ends, which lost 0 bases and 1 base, there was a span of 17 bases. CDR1 DFQATT and CDR2 SNEGSKA come from the germline V gene (reference sequence).

The gene calls are TRBV19 and TRBJ1-1; D not resolved. Germline V lookup: CDR1 LNHDA, CDR2 SQIVND (reference sequence). The germline V and J ends were trimmed by 2 bases and 1 base, with 5 bases remaining between them. The CDR3 totals 13 residues. The chain's CDR3 is CASSIPPNTEAFF. The CDR3 DNA follows: TGTGCCAGTAGTATACCGCCGAACACTGAAGCTTTCTTT.

This chain connects TRBV20-1 to TRBJ2-7; TRBD2 is a possible D gene (5 bases). Germline lookup yields CDR1 DFQATT and CDR2 SNEGSKA (reference sequence). The V end lost 3 bases, the J end lost 4 bases, and 34 bases lay between the germline ends. This CDR3 comprises 20 residues. CDR3: CSASENARVSDSFIKYEQYF. CDR3 bases: TGCAGTGCTAGCGAAAACGCGAGGGTCTCCGATTCCTTTATCAAGTACGAGCAGTACTTC.

The V and J genes are TRBV10-3 and TRBJ2-5, with TRBD1 matching 7 bases. This CDR3 has 14 amino acids. After removal of 5 bases from V and 2 bases from J, the junction contained 5 bases not matched to a gene. The germline CDR1 and CDR2 sequences are ENHRY and SYGVKD. CDR3 amino acids: CAISTGTAQETQYF. CDR3 nucleotides: TGTGCCATCAGTACGGGGACAGCGCAAGAGACCCAGTACTTC.

In this sample, this clonotype turned up many times. This chain uses TRBV20-1 with TRBJ1-1; no definite D call. The CDR3 consists of 15 residues. The germline gives CDR1 DFQATT, CDR2 SNEGSKA (reference sequence). Trimming stripped 6 bases from V and 0 bases from J, with 17 bases between. The CDR3 DNA reads as TGCAGTGCCTCCCGGGGTGGCAGCCTGAACACTGAAGCTTTCTTT. It specifies CSASRGGSLNTEAFF.

The rearrangement links TRBV20-1 to TRBJ2-1; D may be TRBD1 or TRBD2 (5 bases each). The CDR3 has 14 residues. The V and J ends lost 0 bases and 12 bases respectively, with 18 bases between them. Germline V CDR1 and CDR2: DFQATT, SNEGSKA (reference sequence). CDR3 in DNA: TGCAGTGCTAGAGATTGGCAGGGACGTGGTTCGCAGTTCTTC. As protein: CSARDWQGRGSQFF.

In the case of this clonotype: At one boundary the junction diverges from the germline segment, which might be a read error. The chain combines TRBV20-1 with TRBJ2-3; D not certain. CDR3 size: 13 residues. The germline V gene encodes CDR1 DFQATT and CDR2 SNEGSKA (reference sequence). The CDR3 coding sequence is TGCAGTGTTAGAGATAGATCGGACGATACGCAGTATTTT. Amino acids: CSVRDRSDDTQYF.

This clonotype showed up just a few times. The V and J genes are TRBV6-6 and TRBJ1-4, with D uncertain. Looked up from germline, CDR1 is MNHNY and CDR2 is SVGAGI (reference sequence). This CDR3 comprises 12 residues. V shed 0 bases and J shed 7 bases, with 3 bases lying between them. For the CDR3, the DNA is TGTGCCAGCAGTTACTCGGCTGAAAAACTGTTTTTT. Translation: CASSYSAEKLFF.

At least ten counts were recorded for this clonotype. A junction boundary mismatches the germline segment, possibly from a read error. The V call is TRBV7-7, the J call TRBJ2-4; D might be TRBD1 or TRBD2, each matching 5 bases. CDR3 length: 17 amino acids. The V gene's germline CDR1 is SSHAT and CDR2 FNYEAQ (reference sequence). The CDR3 DNA sequence: TGTGCTAGCAGCTTAAGCGTGGGACCCCTCGAACGGGTCATTCAGTACTTC. It codes for CASSLSVGPLERVIQYF.

This clonotype was seen ten or more times. This chain joins TRBV5-1 and TRBJ2-2, with D tentatively TRBD2 (5 bases). The CDR3 is 14 residues long. V lost 3 bases and J 4 bases, leaving 10 bases between the germline ends. Germline V CDR1 and CDR2: SGHRS, YFSETQ. CDR3 protein: CASSSASPTGELFF. In nucleotides, the CDR3 is TGCGCCAGCAGCTCCGCTAGCCCCACCGGGGAGCTGTTTTTT.

The CDR3, as DNA: TGTGCCAGCAGCCCAGCCTACACTGAAGCTTTCTTT. Its protein product is CASSPAYTEAFF. The chain joins TRBV9 to TRBJ1-1; D remains ambiguous. Germline V gives CDR1 SGDLS, CDR2 YYNGEE. Trimming took 4 bases from V and 3 from J, leaving 7 bases between them. The CDR3 is made up of 12 amino acids.

The chain joins TRBV12-3 or TRBV12-4 to TRBJ2-5; 8 bases align to TRBD2. The CDR3 length is 15 residues. V was clipped by 7 bases and J by 5 bases; unmatched bases: 12. CDR3 nucleotides: TGTGCCAGCACCCAGGGACTAGGAGTAAGGGAGACCCAGTACTTC. It translates to CASTQGLGVRETQYF.

The chain is built from TRBV4-3 and TRBJ2-1; maybe TRBD2 (6 bases). V dropped 1 base and J dropped 9 bases, with 13 bases sitting between them. CDR3 length: 14 residues. Germline V gene sequence: CDR1 LGHNA, CDR2 YSLEER. The CDR3 protein is CASSQAGGVSEQFF. The CDR3 bases are TGCGCCAGCAGCCAAGCCGGAGGGGTCAGTGAGCAGTTCTTC.

This clonotype has more than one count but fewer than ten. The chain carries TRBV20-1 and TRBJ1-2; 9 nucleotides align to TRBD1. Germline V CDR1 and CDR2: DFQATT, SNEGSKA (reference sequence). The CDR3 extends over 15 amino acids. V shed 1 base and J 5 bases; nucleotides not matched to a gene: 8. This chain's CDR3 is CSARVVGGQGYGYTF. The CDR3 region has the DNA TGCAGTGCTAGAGTGGTGGGTGGACAGGGGTATGGCTACACCTTC.

V is TRBV5-1 and J is TRBJ1-1; a possible D gene is TRBD1 (6 bases). V lost 1 base, J lost 6 bases, and 13 bases lay in between. The CDR3 extends over 14 amino acids. CDR1 is SGHRS, CDR2 YFSETQ, per germline. As DNA, the CDR3 is TGCGCCAGCAGCTTGCAAGGGGGGGAGCCTGAAGCTTTCTTT. Its translation: CASSLQGGEPEAFF.

This clonotype was recorded a few times. This rearrangement joins TRBV12-3 or TRBV12-4 to TRBJ1-1, with D tentatively TRBD1 (5 bases). V lost 6 bases, J lost 0 bases, and 23 bases lay in between. The CDR3 extends over 18 amino acids. This chain's CDR3 is CASSPAPGLWGMNTEAFF. The CDR3 DNA reads TGTGCCAGCAGCCCGGCGCCGGGTCTTTGGGGGATGAACACTGAAGCTTTCTTT.

This clonotype was found a few times. CDR3 DNA: TGTGCCATCAGTGACCCCGGGACAGGGGTCTACGAGCAGTACTTC. Translated: CAISDPGTGVYEQYF. The chain joins TRBV10-3 to TRBJ2-7; TRBD1 aligns across 10 bases. The germline V gene has CDR1 ENHRY and CDR2 SYGVKD. The CDR3 is made up of 15 amino acids. Unmatched junction bases numbered 5, after V lost 3 bases and J lost 3 bases.

V gene TRBV10-3 combines with J gene TRBJ2-7, with D hard to call. This CDR3 is built from 14 residues. The germline V gene has CDR1 ENHRY and CDR2 SYGVKD. V lost 0 bases to trimming and J lost 6 bases, with 12 bases between them. CDR3 in DNA: TGTGCCATCAGTGAGTCGCGACTCCCAGGCGAGCAGTACTTC. Translation gives CAISESRLPGEQYF.

The genes are TRBV4-3 and TRBJ2-7; D unclear. The CDR3 runs 15 residues. Deletions cut 4 bases from V and 0 bases from J, with 13 bases between. From germline, CDR1 is LGHNA and CDR2 YSLEER. The CDR3: CASSPVTLSSYEQYF. For the CDR3, the DNA is TGCGCCAGCAGCCCGGTTACTTTATCCTCCTACGAGCAGTACTTC.

V usage is TRBV12-2 and J usage is TRBJ2-3; TRBD2 is the table's D call and was not checked against the DNA. TRBV12-2 is assigned pseudogene status. This CDR3 region has 16 residues. CDR3 in amino acids: CASRLAPLAGADTQYF. In DNA, the CDR3 is TGTGCAAGTCGCTTAGCGCCCCTAGCGGGAGCAGATACGCAGTATTTT.

This sequence joins TRBV6-1 and TRBJ2-5, with 8 bases matching TRBD2. CDR3 length: 14 residues. V shed 10 bases, J shed 9 bases, and the junction held 16 bases outside the gene matches. Germline V CDR1 and CDR2: MNHNS, SASEGT. CDR3 sequence: CATTNSGEGEPQYF. CDR3 coding DNA: TGTGCCACCACAAATAGCGGGGAAGGTGAGCCCCAGTACTTC.

The chain carries TRBV20-1 and TRBJ2-1; 8 nucleotides align to TRBD2. The J segment lost 7 bases and the V segment lost 5 bases, leaving 16 bases of the junction unmatched. This CDR3 spans 16 amino acids. Germline V gene lookup returns CDR1 DFQATT and CDR2 SNEGSKA (reference sequence). Here the CDR3 reads CSAVSPGTRNGNEQFF. CDR3 sequence (DNA): TGCAGTGCTGTTTCCCCCGGGACTAGAAATGGTAATGAGCAGTTCTTC.

The rearrangement links TRBV7-9 to TRBJ2-2, with TRBD1 matching over 7 bases. With V trimmed by 2 bases and J by 3 bases, 9 bases remained unmatched. Per the germline V gene, CDR1 is SEHNR and CDR2 is FQNEAQ (reference sequence). The CDR3 covers 17 residues. This CDR3 is CASSLRPGQSYTGELFF. DNA of the CDR3: TGTGCCAGCAGCTTAAGGCCGGGACAGAGTTACACCGGGGAGCTGTTTTTT. Filled out from reference TRBV7-9 and TRBJ2-2, the complete variable domain reads DTGVSQNPRHKITKRGQNVTFRCDPISEHNRLYWYRQTLGQGPEFLTYFQNEAQLEKSRLLSDRFSAERPKGSFSTLEIQRTEQGDSAMYLCASSLRPGQSYTGELFFGEGSRLTVL.